A selection of T cell receptor beta chains follows, all from one sample in a study of T cells after yellow fever vaccination. TCRdb passed the 5' RACE reads through MiXCR, listing each CDR3 protein once. The data contain about 550,000 distinct CDR3 sequences, 15% to 20% of them singletons. Sequenced here: PBMCs, sampled 15 days after the yellow fever booster vaccination. These receptor sequences come from a man aged 30 to 45 who received the YFV17D yellow fever vaccine. The CDR3 runs from the conserved cysteine through the conserved F or W. Fields, in order: CDR3 DNA, CDR3 protein, V gene, J gene, D gene, CDR3 length, clone size. D genes are given only for firm matches. Clone sizes are given selectively: once, few, many, or a class where the clone is expanded.

cdr3_nt: TGTGCCAGCAGCCAAGAGTGGGACAGCTACGAGCAGTACTTC
cdr3_aa: CASSQEWDSYEQYF
v_call: TRBV3-1
j_call: TRBJ2-7
d_call: TRBD1
cdr3_length: 14
clone_size: few

cdr3_nt: TGTGCCAGCAGTTACCCTGCGACGGGGGCCGTCGGAGTCTATGAGCAGTTCTTC
cdr3_aa: CASSYPATGAVGVYEQFF
v_call: TRBV6-2/TRBV6-3
j_call: TRBJ2-1
d_call: .
cdr3_length: 18
clone_size: .

cdr3_nt: TGTGCCAGCAGCAGAGGGCCCAGGGGACAAGACGAGCAGTACTTC
cdr3_aa: CASSRGPRGQDEQYF
v_call: TRBV7-2
j_call: TRBJ2-7
d_call: .
cdr3_length: 15
clone_size: .

cdr3_nt: TGTGCCAGCAGCTCCACTAGCAATGAGCAGTTCTTC
cdr3_aa: CASSSTSNEQFF
v_call: TRBV11-3
j_call: TRBJ2-1
d_call: .
cdr3_length: 12
clone_size: .

cdr3_nt: TGCAGCGTCCCCCTAGACGTAAACACCGGGGAGCTGTTTTTT
cdr3_aa: CSVPLDVNTGELFF
v_call: TRBV29-1
j_call: TRBJ2-2
d_call: .
cdr3_length: 14
clone_size: few

cdr3_nt: TGCAGCGTTGTAGGGGGCACGGCCCAAGAGACCCAGTACTTC
cdr3_aa: CSVVGGTAQETQYF
v_call: TRBV29-1
j_call: TRBJ2-5
d_call: TRBD1
cdr3_length: 14
clone_size: many

cdr3_nt: TGTGCCAGCAGCCAGACCACTGAGCAGTTCTTC
cdr3_aa: CASSQTTEQFF
v_call: TRBV7-2
j_call: TRBJ2-1
d_call: .
cdr3_length: 11
clone_size: .

cdr3_nt: TGTGCCACCAGTGTTCTAGCGGGAGGGTCAAATGAGCAGTTCTTC
cdr3_aa: CATSVLAGGSNEQFF
v_call: TRBV24-1
j_call: TRBJ2-1
d_call: TRBD2
cdr3_length: 15
clone_size: .

cdr3_nt: TGTGCCAGCAGCTCATCCTGGACAGGCGCCAATGAGCAGTTCTTC
cdr3_aa: CASSSSWTGANEQFF
v_call: TRBV7-2
j_call: TRBJ2-1
d_call: TRBD1
cdr3_length: 15
clone_size: few

cdr3_nt: TGTGCCAGCAGCTTCGGGGTTTTAGCAGAGACCCAGTACTTC
cdr3_aa: CASSFGVLAETQYF
v_call: TRBV7-2
j_call: TRBJ2-5
d_call: .
cdr3_length: 14
clone_size: .

cdr3_nt: TGTGCCAGCAGCTTAGATCCAGGAGCTACCCAGTACTTC
cdr3_aa: CASSLDPGATQYF
v_call: TRBV7-9
j_call: TRBJ2-5
d_call: .
cdr3_length: 13
clone_size: few

cdr3_nt: TGTGCCAGCAGCCGTCGGACTAGCGGTACCTACGAGCAGTACTTC
cdr3_aa: CASSRRTSGTYEQYF
v_call: TRBV6-1
j_call: TRBJ2-7
d_call: TRBD2
cdr3_length: 15
clone_size: .

cdr3_nt: TGCAGTGCCTCTTGGGGGAGCGGTACGCAGTATTTT
cdr3_aa: CSASWGSGTQYF
v_call: TRBV20-1
j_call: TRBJ2-3
d_call: .
cdr3_length: 12
clone_size: .

cdr3_nt: TGCAGTGCTCAGGAAGCTAGGGGCAATCAGCCCCAGCATTTT
cdr3_aa: CSAQEARGNQPQHF
v_call: TRBV20-1
j_call: TRBJ1-5
d_call: .
cdr3_length: 14
clone_size: .

cdr3_nt: TGTGCCAGTATTCGAGGACAGGGCTCTGAAGCTTTCTTT
cdr3_aa: CASIRGQGSEAFF
v_call: TRBV19
j_call: TRBJ1-1
d_call: TRBD1
cdr3_length: 13
clone_size: .

cdr3_nt: TGTGCCACCAGCAGAGATCTCACTGTCGGCTACGAGCAGTACTTC
cdr3_aa: CATSRDLTVGYEQYF
v_call: TRBV15
j_call: TRBJ2-7
d_call: .
cdr3_length: 15
clone_size: .

cdr3_nt: TGTGCCAGCAGCTTAGACACCCAACGGCAAGAGACCCAGTACTTC
cdr3_aa: CASSLDTQRQETQYF
v_call: TRBV7-9
j_call: TRBJ2-5
d_call: .
cdr3_length: 15
clone_size: .

cdr3_nt: TGTGCCAGCAGCTTCCATGCAAGGGAGACCCAGTACTTC
cdr3_aa: CASSFHARETQYF
v_call: TRBV7-2
j_call: TRBJ2-5
d_call: .
cdr3_length: 13
clone_size: .

cdr3_nt: TGTGCCAGCTCACGACGGACAGGGGAGGACTATGGCTACACCTTC
cdr3_aa: CASSRRTGEDYGYTF
v_call: TRBV18
j_call: TRBJ1-2
d_call: TRBD1
cdr3_length: 15
clone_size: few

cdr3_nt: TGCAGCGTTGAGGGACACGATGGCTACACCTTC
cdr3_aa: CSVEGHDGYTF
v_call: TRBV29-1
j_call: TRBJ1-2
d_call: .
cdr3_length: 11
clone_size: few

cdr3_nt: TGCGCCAGCAGCGCCGAGCCCCCTACCTACGAGCAGTACTTC
cdr3_aa: CASSAEPPTYEQYF
v_call: TRBV5-1
j_call: TRBJ2-7
d_call: .
cdr3_length: 14
clone_size: few

cdr3_nt: TGCAGTGCCGTTACTAGGTCCTACGAGCAGTACTTC
cdr3_aa: CSAVTRSYEQYF
v_call: TRBV20-1
j_call: TRBJ2-7
d_call: .
cdr3_length: 12
clone_size: few

cdr3_nt: TGTGCCATCAGTGGGACTAGCCTTGAGACCCAGTACTTC
cdr3_aa: CAISGTSLETQYF
v_call: TRBV10-3
j_call: TRBJ2-5
d_call: TRBD2
cdr3_length: 13
clone_size: .

cdr3_nt: TGTGCCAGCAGCCTCATAGGGGACGGAAACGGGGAGCTGTTTTTT
cdr3_aa: CASSLIGDGNGELFF
v_call: TRBV7-2
j_call: TRBJ2-2
d_call: .
cdr3_length: 15
clone_size: many

cdr3_nt: TGTGCCAGCAGCCAGGGGGGGCGCACAGATACGCAGTATTTT
cdr3_aa: CASSQGGRTDTQYF
v_call: TRBV7-8
j_call: TRBJ2-3
d_call: .
cdr3_length: 14
clone_size: few

cdr3_nt: TGTGCCAGCTCGCGCCACGCAGCGGGAGAGGAGGAGCAGTTCTTC
cdr3_aa: CASSRHAAGEEEQFF
v_call: TRBV18
j_call: TRBJ2-1
d_call: TRBD2
cdr3_length: 15
clone_size: .

cdr3_nt: TGTGCCGCCGGCGACGCGAACACCGGGGAGCTGTTTTTT
cdr3_aa: CAAGDANTGELFF
v_call: TRBV4-2
j_call: TRBJ2-2
d_call: .
cdr3_length: 13
clone_size: .

cdr3_nt: TGTGCCAGCACCTGCCCTCAGTACTTC
cdr3_aa: CASTCPQYF
v_call: TRBV3-1
j_call: TRBJ2-5
d_call: .
cdr3_length: 9
clone_size: .

cdr3_nt: TGTGCCAGCAGTTACTACGGCGAGCGGGGGAGAGGGACCCAGTACTTC
cdr3_aa: CASSYYGERGRGTQYF
v_call: TRBV6-5
j_call: TRBJ2-5
d_call: TRBD2
cdr3_length: 16
clone_size: .

cdr3_nt: TGTGCCAGCAGCCACGGGACTAGCGGGACCTACGAGCAGTACTTC
cdr3_aa: CASSHGTSGTYEQYF
v_call: TRBV4-2
j_call: TRBJ2-7
d_call: TRBD2
cdr3_length: 15
clone_size: .

cdr3_nt: TGTGCCTCCGGTAAGGGTGAGCCCTACGAGCAGTACTTC
cdr3_aa: CASGKGEPYEQYF
v_call: TRBV19
j_call: TRBJ2-7
d_call: .
cdr3_length: 13
clone_size: .

cdr3_nt: TGTGCCAGCAGCTTAGAGCCCCCAGATACGCAGTATTTT
cdr3_aa: CASSLEPPDTQYF
v_call: TRBV7-8
j_call: TRBJ2-3
d_call: .
cdr3_length: 13
clone_size: .

cdr3_nt: TGTGCCAGCAGTTACCGACCATCGGGAGGAAACGTGAAAAAGAGCTCCTACAATGAGCAGTTCTTC
cdr3_aa: CASSYRPSGGNVKKSSYNEQFF
v_call: TRBV6-2/TRBV6-3
j_call: TRBJ2-1
d_call: TRBD2
cdr3_length: 22
clone_size: .

cdr3_nt: TGTGCCAGCAGCTTGTGGCTAGGGGACATTCAGTACTTC
cdr3_aa: CASSLWLGDIQYF
v_call: TRBV5-5
j_call: TRBJ2-4
d_call: .
cdr3_length: 13
clone_size: few

cdr3_nt: TGCAGCGTTGCCAACTATCAGGGAGAGACCCAGTACTTC
cdr3_aa: CSVANYQGETQYF
v_call: TRBV29-1
j_call: TRBJ2-5
d_call: .
cdr3_length: 13
clone_size: many

cdr3_nt: TGTGCCAGCAGTTACGAGCGGGTGGGCACTGAAGCTTTCTTT
cdr3_aa: CASSYERVGTEAFF
v_call: TRBV6-2/TRBV6-3
j_call: TRBJ1-1
d_call: .
cdr3_length: 14
clone_size: .

cdr3_nt: TGTGCCAGTAGATACCAGGGGGCCCCGAACACCGGGGAGCTGTTTTTT
cdr3_aa: CASRYQGAPNTGELFF
v_call: TRBV19
j_call: TRBJ2-2
d_call: TRBD1
cdr3_length: 16
clone_size: few

cdr3_nt: TGCAGCGTTGGGACGGGGGAGCAGTACTTC
cdr3_aa: CSVGTGEQYF
v_call: TRBV29-1
j_call: TRBJ2-7
d_call: .
cdr3_length: 10
clone_size: few

cdr3_nt: TGCAGCGTTGAAGCGAGTGGGGGGTCTGGAAACACCATATATTTT
cdr3_aa: CSVEASGGSGNTIYF
v_call: TRBV29-1
j_call: TRBJ1-3
d_call: .
cdr3_length: 15
clone_size: .

cdr3_nt: TGCAGCGCCCAGGGGGGAGGGACGCAGTATTTT
cdr3_aa: CSAQGGGTQYF
v_call: TRBV20-1
j_call: TRBJ2-3
d_call: .
cdr3_length: 11
clone_size: .